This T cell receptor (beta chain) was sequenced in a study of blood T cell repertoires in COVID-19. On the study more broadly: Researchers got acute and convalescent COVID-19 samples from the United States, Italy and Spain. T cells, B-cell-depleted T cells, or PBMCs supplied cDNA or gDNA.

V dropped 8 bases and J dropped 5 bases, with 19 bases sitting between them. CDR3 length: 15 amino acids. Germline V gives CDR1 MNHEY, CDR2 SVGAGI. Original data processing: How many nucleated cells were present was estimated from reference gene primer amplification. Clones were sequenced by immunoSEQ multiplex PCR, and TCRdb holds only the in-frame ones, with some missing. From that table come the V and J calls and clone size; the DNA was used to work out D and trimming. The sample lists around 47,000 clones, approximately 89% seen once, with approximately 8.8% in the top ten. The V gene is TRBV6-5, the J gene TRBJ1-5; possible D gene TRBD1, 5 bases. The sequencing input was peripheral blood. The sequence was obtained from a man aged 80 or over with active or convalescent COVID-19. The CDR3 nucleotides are TGTGCCAGCGGGGAGGTCCCGACGGGGGATCAGCCCCAGCATTTT. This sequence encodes CASGEVPTGDQPQHF.